This is a list of T cell receptor beta chains from one sample in a study of blood T cell repertoires in COVID-19. Assay: immunoSEQ multiplex PCR; the TCRdb copy retains only in-frame clones and omits some. This table holds more than 150,000 clones, 85% to 90% found once. The sample comprised peripheral blood. Source of these receptors: a man in his fifties with acute or convalescent COVID-19. The CDR3 runs from the conserved cysteine through the conserved F or W. The order of the fields is V gene, J gene, CDR3 protein.

TRBV10-3,TRBJ1-1,CAISESRGGRITEAFF
TRBV4-3,TRBJ2-3,CASSQGPQGDTQYF
TRBV5-1,TRBJ2-3,CASSGTGTGGPDTQYF
TRBV5-1,TRBJ2-5,CASRPGEHGETQYF
TRBV5-4,TRBJ1-2,CASSLFSGTETNYGYTF
TRBV5-1,TRBJ2-2,CASSYLAGNTGELFF
TRBV19,TRBJ1-5,CASSNLRGSKHF
TRBV18,TRBJ2-2,CASSPGLAGLTGELFF
TRBV28,TRBJ1-5,CASSGGYQPQHF
TRBV15,TRBJ2-3,CATSRAPGTEADTQYF
TRBV30,TRBJ2-5,CAWTPMSPGLAVETQYF
TRBV10-3,TRBJ2-2,CAISGKGQIANTGELFF
TRBV18,TRBJ1-4,CASSPIATNEKLFF